The next 32 T cell receptor beta chains were all read from a single sample in a study of T cell repertoires in cytomegalovirus infection. TCRdb re-analysed the reads in MiXCR, keeping a single row per CDR3 protein. The table includes around 190,000 distinct CDR3 sequences, approximately 15% detected once. Specimen: PBMCs. These receptors originate from a human donor in good health (CMV status not recorded). Some clones in this sample may be carry-over from other donors' samples.

This clonotype was counted ten times or more. This chain uses TRBV12-3 or TRBV12-4 with TRBJ1-1, with 7 bases lining up with TRBD1. The trim removed 5 bases at V and 5 bases at J, leaving 8 bases unmatched. There are 14 residues in the CDR3. CDR3 protein: CASSAQGWGTEAFF. DNA of the CDR3: TGTGCCAGCAGTGCACAGGGGTGGGGAACTGAAGCTTTCTTT.

This clonotype was observed a few times. The genes are TRBV5-1 and TRBJ2-3; tentatively, D is TRBD1 (5 bases). Germline lookup yields CDR1 SGHRS and CDR2 YFSETQ. Trimming took off 4 bases at V and 5 bases at J, with 11 bases between the two ends. This CDR3 contains 13 residues. In nucleotides, the CDR3 is TGCGCCAGCAGCCCGGACATAGAAGATACGCAGTATTTT. As protein: CASSPDIEDTQYF.

The V call is TRBV5-6, the J call TRBJ2-1; either TRBD1 or TRBD2 may supply D (5 bases each). The CDR3 has 13 residues. V dropped 3 bases and J dropped 8 bases, with 12 bases sitting between them. In germline, CDR1 is SGHDT, CDR2 YYEEEE. The CDR3 spells CASSSGATDEQFF. CDR3 DNA sequence: TGTGCCAGCAGCTCCGGGGCCACGGATGAGCAGTTCTTC.

The chain couples TRBV18 to TRBJ1-4; D perhaps matches TRBD1 (5 bases). Germline loops: CDR1 KGHSH, CDR2 LQKENI. V lost 2 bases, J lost 0 bases, and 10 bases lay in between. This CDR3 spans 16 amino acids. This CDR3 reads CASSPDRSSTNEKLFF. The CDR3, as DNA: TGTGCCAGCTCACCAGACAGATCTTCAACTAATGAAAAACTGTTTTTT.

This chain uses TRBV14 with TRBJ2-5, with 8 bases that match TRBD2. V lost 1 base, J lost 6 bases, and 7 bases stayed unmatched. The CDR3 extends over 15 amino acids. Per the germline V gene, CDR1 is SGHDN and CDR2 is FVKESK. CDR3 nucleotides: TGTGCCAGCAGCCAAGTAAGCGGGAGCTGGCAGACCCAGTACTTC. Translating it yields CASSQVSGSWQTQYF.

This clonotype appeared a few times. The chain recombines TRBV14 with TRBJ1-6; D ambiguous. V was trimmed by 1 base and J by 5 bases, leaving 3 bases between them. Germline V gene lookup returns CDR1 SGHDN and CDR2 FVKESK. The CDR3 loop spans 13 amino acids. For the CDR3, the DNA is TGTGCCAGCAGCCAAGTCGATAATTCACCCCTCCACTTT. It encodes CASSQVDNSPLHF.

The chain recombines TRBV27 with TRBJ1-2, with unresolved D. Per germline, CDR1 MNHEY and CDR2 SMNVEV (reference sequence). The germline V and J ends were trimmed by 4 bases and 7 bases, with 13 bases remaining between them. The CDR3 has 13 residues. The CDR3 is CASSSSVGIGYTF. The CDR3 coding sequence is TGTGCCAGCAGTTCTTCCGTCGGGATTGGCTACACCTTC.

The J gene is TRBJ1-2, the V gene TRBV12-3 or TRBV12-4; D is uncertain. The CDR3 is 14 amino acids. V lost 1 base and J 2 bases, leaving 8 bases between the germline ends. The CDR3 sequence: CASSLGRFNYGYTF. The CDR3, as DNA: TGTGCCAGCAGTTTAGGCAGGTTCAACTATGGCTACACCTTC.

Concerning this clonotype: Given a much more abundant clone one base away, this may be a read error. The chain carries TRBV7-2 and TRBJ2-1, with a tentative D call TRBD2 (6 bases). The germline V gene has CDR1 SGHTA and CDR2 FQGNSA. This CDR3 is 14 amino acids long. The germline V and J ends were trimmed by 8 bases and 7 bases, with 18 bases remaining between them. The CDR3 nucleotides read TGTGCCAGCGGCGCCGGCGGGATGAGAAATGAGCAGTTCTTC. This gives the protein CASGAGGMRNEQFF.

This clonotype appeared many times. The V gene is TRBV19, the J gene TRBJ1-1; D is unclear. V was cut by 2 bases and J by 4 bases, with 11 bases left in between. Germline V CDR1 and CDR2: LNHDA, SQIVND (reference sequence). The CDR3 has 14 residues. CDR3 residues: CASSITLLGTEAFF. The CDR3 DNA is TGTGCCAGTAGTATAACGCTTCTGGGCACTGAAGCTTTCTTT.

This clonotype was seen a handful of times. CDR3 residues: CSVVREIDEAFF. CDR3 sequence (DNA): TGCAGCGTTGTTCGGGAGATCGATGAAGCTTTCTTT. The V gene is TRBV29-1, the J gene TRBJ1-1; D gene ambiguous. V was pared by 4 bases and J by 7 bases, with 13 bases between. Germline loops: CDR1 SQVTM, CDR2 ANQGSEA. The CDR3 consists of 12 residues. The whole variable domain, filled in from reference TRBV29-1 and TRBJ1-1, reads SAVISQKPSRDICQRGTSLTIQCQVDSQVTMMFWYRQQPGQSLTLIATANQGSEATYESGFVIDKFPISRPNLTFSTLTVSNMSPEDSSIYLCSVVREIDEAFFGQGTRLTVV.

The chain employs TRBV29-1 and TRBJ1-2; 8 bases agree with TRBD1. The CDR3 extends over 13 amino acids. Looked up from germline, CDR1 is SQVTM and CDR2 is ANQGSEA. Trimming cost V 6 bases and J 8 bases; bases outside gene matches: 11. The CDR3 sequence: CSVSETGALGYTF. In DNA form, the CDR3 reads TGCAGCGTCTCAGAGACAGGGGCATTAGGCTACACCTTC.

The V call is TRBV11-2, the J call TRBJ2-6; D might be TRBD1 (7 bases). V lost 5 bases, J lost 0 bases, and 17 bases lay in between. There are 18 residues in the CDR3. Looked up from germline, CDR1 is SGHAT and CDR2 is FQNNGV. This chain's CDR3 is CASSPRGRLSSGANVLTF. The CDR3 DNA reads TGTGCCAGCAGCCCCAGGGGGAGGCTTAGCTCTGGGGCCAACGTCCTGACTTTC.

This clonotype occurred many times. This sequence joins TRBV7-8 and TRBJ1-1; TRBD1 might be the D (5 bases). Per the germline V gene, CDR1 is SGHVS and CDR2 is FQNEAQ. The CDR3 runs to 13 residues. The V and J ends lost 8 bases and 3 bases respectively, with 13 bases between them. CDR3 region: CASGDSLYTEAFF. Written as DNA, the CDR3 is TGTGCCAGCGGTGACAGCCTTTACACTGAAGCTTTCTTT.

This clonotype was observed a few times. The chain has TRBV5-1 and TRBJ2-2, with 8 bases that match TRBD1. The germline V gene encodes CDR1 SGHRS and CDR2 YFSETQ. V gave up 0 bases and J gave up 1 base; unmatched junction bases: 8. The CDR3 has 18 residues. The CDR3 coding sequence is TGCGCCAGCAGCTTGGCCAGAAGACAGGGGAGGAACACCGGGGAGCTGTTTTTT. This codes for CASSLARRQGRNTGELFF.

The table lists this clonotype with many counts. The chain recombines TRBV7-8 with TRBJ2-7, with unresolved D. Germline CDR1 reads SGHVS; CDR2 reads FQNEAQ. The CDR3 contains 13 residues. V dropped 1 base and J dropped 9 bases, with 13 bases sitting between them. The CDR3 coding sequence is TGTGCCAGCAGCTTAGAGAACGGTCGGCGGCAGTACTTC. This sequence encodes CASSLENGRRQYF.

Regarding this clonotype: A much larger clone differs by one base, so this may be a read error. The rearrangement joins TRBV6-2 or TRBV6-3 to TRBJ2-5, with D perhaps TRBD1 (5 bases). CDR1 is MNHEY, CDR2 SVGEGT, per germline. CDR3 length: 16 residues. The CDR3 nucleotides read TGTGCCAGCAGTTACCCAGGGCAGCCAAACCAAGAGACCCAGCACTTC. Amino acid sequence: CASSYPGQPNQETQHF.

The rearrangement joins TRBV29-1 to TRBJ2-3; D might be TRBD1 or TRBD2, each matching 6 bases. V was clipped by 5 bases and J by 3 bases, with 24 bases between them. CDR1 SQVTM and CDR2 ANQGSEA come from the germline V gene. CDR3 size: 17 residues. CDR3: CSVSPQRGALGTDTQYF. In DNA form, the CDR3 reads TGCAGCGTTTCCCCTCAAAGGGGGGCACTTGGGACAGATACGCAGTATTTT.

The chain carries TRBV28 and TRBJ1-5; D unclear. V was shortened by 5 bases and J by 6 bases, with 8 bases between the two germline ends. The CDR3 is 12 residues long. Per the germline V gene, CDR1 is MDHEN and CDR2 is SYDVKM. CDR3 sequence reads: CASSSWAQPQHF. The DNA of the CDR3 is TGTGCCAGCAGTAGTTGGGCTCAGCCCCAGCATTTT.

The J gene is TRBJ2-1, the V gene TRBV29-1; 7 bases are a match to TRBD2. V shed 1 base, J shed 0 bases, and the junction held 6 bases outside the gene matches. The CDR3 contains 16 residues. Germline V CDR1 and CDR2: SQVTM, ANQGSEA. CDR3 DNA: TGCAGCGTTGAAGCTCCTGAGCGGGGCTCCTACAATGAGCAGTTCTTC. Translation gives CSVEAPERGSYNEQFF.

This chain connects TRBV28 to TRBJ2-2; D might be TRBD1 (6 bases). The CDR3 runs 15 residues. The V end lost 4 bases, the J end lost 5 bases, and 14 bases lay between the germline ends. CDR1 MDHEN and CDR2 SYDVKM come from the germline V gene. The CDR3 here is CASSSPGTKTGELFF. Written as DNA, the CDR3 is TGTGCCAGCAGTTCCCCCGGGACAAAGACCGGGGAGCTGTTTTTT. Supplemented by reference TRBV28 and TRBJ2-2, the full variable domain reads DVKVTQSSRYLVKRTGEKVFLECVQDMDHENMFWYRQDPGLGLRLIYFSYDVKMKEKGDIPEGYSVSREKKERFSLILESASTNQTSMYLCASSSPGTKTGELFFGEGSRLTVL.

This clonotype was picked up many times. This chain connects TRBV7-2 to TRBJ1-2, with 9 nucleotides matching TRBD1. This CDR3 has 14 amino acids. V shed 4 bases, J shed 4 bases, and the junction held 4 bases outside the gene matches. Germline CDR1 SGHTA, CDR2 FQGNSA. The CDR3 loop is CASSYTGGGYGYTF. Written as DNA, the CDR3 is TGTGCCAGCAGCTACACAGGGGGCGGCTATGGCTACACCTTC. Full variable domain (missing parts from reference TRBV7-2 and TRBJ1-2): GAGVSQSPSNKVTEKGKDVELRCDPISGHTALYWYRQSLGQGLEFLIYFQGNSAPDKSGLPSDRFSAERTGGSVSTLTIQRTQQEDSAVYLCASSYTGGGYGYTFGSGTRLTVV.

This clonotype came up many times. The genes are TRBV12-5 and TRBJ2-5, with a tentative D call TRBD1 (7 bases). The germline CDR1 and CDR2 sequences are LGHNT and FRNRAP. V dropped 3 bases and J dropped 5 bases, with 13 bases sitting between them. The CDR3 has 14 amino acids. This chain's CDR3 is CASGLAPGGETQYF. The CDR3 DNA reads TGTGCTAGTGGTTTAGCCCCAGGGGGGGAGACCCAGTACTTC.

This clonotype was seen ten or more times. The chain combines TRBV7-2 with TRBJ2-5; 8 nucleotides match TRBD2. With 4 bases clipped from V and 1 base from J, the junction kept 5 bases outside the gene matches. The CDR3 is made up of 15 amino acids. Germline assignment: CDR1 SGHTA and CDR2 FQGNSA. The CDR3 nucleotides read TGTGCCAGCAGCTCCCTAGGACTAGCCCAAGAGACCCAGTACTTC. It is translated as CASSSLGLAQETQYF.

This clonotype occurred many times. The CDR3, as DNA: TGTGCCAGCAGCCTTATGGGGGGAGGGAACACTGAAGCTTTCTTT. This gives the protein CASSLMGGGNTEAFF. The chain links TRBV7-8 to TRBJ1-1, with D possibly matching TRBD1 (5 bases). Trimming shortened V by 5 bases and J by 1 base, and 14 bases separated the two germline ends. CDR3 length: 15 amino acids. The germline V gene encodes CDR1 SGHVS and CDR2 FQNEAQ.

V gene TRBV23-1 combines with J gene TRBJ2-3; the D gene could be TRBD1 or TRBD2 (6 bases each). TRBV23-1 is filed as an ORF, its function uncertain. V was shortened by 7 bases and J by 0 bases, with 17 bases between the two germline ends. This CDR3 has 16 residues. CDR3 residues: CASTARGDRSTDTQYF. In DNA form, the CDR3 reads TGCGCCAGCACCGCAAGGGGGGACCGTAGCACAGATACGCAGTATTTT.

This chain joins TRBV10-3 and TRBJ2-1; D is perhaps TRBD2 (5 bases). This CDR3 has 13 amino acids. Per the germline V gene, CDR1 is ENHRY and CDR2 is SYGVKD. Deletions cut 5 bases from V and 2 bases from J, with 7 bases between. The CDR3 region is CAISLGAYNEQFF. In nucleotides, the CDR3 is TGTGCCATCAGTTTGGGAGCCTACAATGAGCAGTTCTTC.

This clonotype was detected a few times. The J gene is TRBJ2-2, the V gene TRBV29-1; D call uncertain. From germline, CDR1 is SQVTM and CDR2 ANQGSEA. The CDR3 runs 14 residues. Trimming removed 6 bases at V and 0 bases at J, with 11 bases between. The CDR3 DNA sequence: TGCAGCGTCTGGACCATTGCGAACACCGGGGAGCTGTTTTTT. As protein: CSVWTIANTGELFF.

This clonotype was picked up a small number of times. The chain couples TRBV29-1 to TRBJ1-1, with D hard to call. The CDR3 length is 14 residues. Trimming removed 6 bases at V and 0 bases at J, with 14 bases between. CDR1 and CDR2 from the germline V gene are SQVTM and ANQGSEA. Written as DNA, the CDR3 is TGCAGCGTCCTGGACGCTACCATGAACACTGAAGCTTTCTTT. Translated, it gives CSVLDATMNTEAFF. The complete variable domain, with remaining parts taken from reference TRBV29-1 and TRBJ1-1, reads SAVISQKPSRDICQRGTSLTIQCQVDSQVTMMFWYRQQPGQSLTLIATANQGSEATYESGFVIDKFPISRPNLTFSTLTVSNMSPEDSSIYLCSVLDATMNTEAFFGQGTRLTVV.

V gene TRBV27 combines with J gene TRBJ1-1; 8 bases map to TRBD1. The CDR3 runs 14 residues. The junction had 6 bases not matched to a gene; V was cut back by 5 bases and J by 4 bases. Germline CDR1 MNHEY, CDR2 SMNVEV (reference sequence). Here the CDR3 reads CASSQRQGSTEAFF. CDR3 DNA: TGTGCCAGCAGTCAGCGACAGGGGAGCACTGAAGCTTTCTTT.

On this clonotype: A much larger clone lies a single base off, so this may be a read error. The rearrangement joins TRBV28 to TRBJ2-7, with 7 nucleotides matching TRBD2. The CDR3 consists of 17 residues. Looked up from germline, CDR1 is MDHEN and CDR2 is SYDVKM. CDR3 coding DNA: TGTGCCAGCAGTTCTGCTAGCGGTCTTGATTCCTCCTACGAGCAGCACTTC. The encoded protein is CASSSASGLDSSYEQHF.

The V gene is TRBV4-2, the J gene TRBJ1-2; D ambiguous. Trimming shortened V by 1 base and J by 4 bases, and 10 bases separated the two germline ends. There are 14 residues in the CDR3. Germline lookup yields CDR1 LGHNA and CDR2 YNFKEQ. Here the CDR3 DNA reads TGTGCCAGCAGCCAAGTTGGGGAGACCTATGGCTACACCTTC. Translating it yields CASSQVGETYGYTF.